This TCR beta chain was obtained from a study of shared clonotypes between healthy human individuals. The naive CD8 fraction comprised CD45RO-negative cells positively selected for CCR7 and excluded terminally differentiated effector memory CD45RA+ cells. There were only Caucasian adults among the donors, and all lived in Nashville, Tennessee. With 4 bases removed from V and 4 bases from J, the gap between germline ends came to 17 bases. The V gene's germline CDR1 is LGHNA and CDR2 YNFKEQ. This CDR3 spans 16 amino acids. Clones were read by immunoSEQ multiplex PCR, and TCRdb kept only the in-frame ones, dropping some. The table has over 2 million clones, 85% to 95% seen once.

This TCR was sampled from a man between 18 and 29 years old in good health. Sequenced input: naive CD8+ T cells sorted from blood. V usage is TRBV4-2 and J usage is TRBJ2-1, with D possibly being TRBD1 or TRBD2 (5 bases each). CDR3 sequence: CASSPSTGTHYNEQFF. The CDR3 DNA reads as TGTGCCAGCAGCCCCTCAACCGGGACGCATTACAATGAGCAGTTCTTC.